This T cell receptor (beta chain) was profiled in a study of glioma-infiltrating T cells after dendritic cell vaccination. Study-level background: Dendritic cell vaccination trial patients had either newly diagnosed or recurrent glioblastoma.

Study-wide results and caveats: Survival was not directly related to TCR clonality in these patients. The cohort had few patients with full blood and tumor sets.

In germline, CDR1 is MGHDK, CDR2 SYGVNS. This CDR3 is 16 amino acids long. With 4 bases removed from V and 4 bases from J, the gap between germline ends came to 20 bases. The data were produced by immunoSEQ multiplex PCR, yet TCRdb's version contains in-frame clones alone and is incomplete. This table holds roughly 51,000 clones, 65% to 90% found once. This clone came up once. The antigen remains unidentified. This sequence was found in a human donor with glioblastoma. The sample consisted of blood, taken before dendritic cell vaccination. The chain carries TRBV25-1 and TRBJ2-7; D uncertain. The CDR3 nucleotides are TGTGCCAGCAGTGGCCAGGATCGTATTACCCTGTACGAGCAGTACTTC. This gives the protein CASSGQDRITLYEQYF.